Listed below are T cell receptor beta chains from one sample, sequenced in a study of TIL therapy for anti-PD-1-resistant metastatic lung cancer. Sequencing was performed with immunoSEQ multiplex PCR; in TCRdb, only in-frame clones are kept and a portion is missing. The sample shows 50,000 to 70,000 clones, 75% to 85% of them seen only once. This specimen was blood, taken at baseline. These receptors were taken from a person between 25 and 79 years old with non-small cell lung cancer. Each CDR3 is given without its conserved first and last residue.

>TRBV27|TRBJ2-3
ASCLSGGSTDTQY
>TRBV11-3|TRBJ2-3
ASSFGGGRSDTQY
>TRBV5-1|TRBJ2-1
ASSLVGDSSYNEQF
>TRBV14|TRBJ2-5
ASSRLRGEQETQY
>TRBV11-3|TRBJ1-6
ASSLDSFLGTTQENSPLH
>TRBV19|TRBJ1-6
ASSPTGVPYSPLH
>TRBV27|TRBJ2-7
ASSLGAGGLEQY
>TRBV11-2|TRBJ2-1
ASMRGLGGKNNEQF
>TRBV28|TRBJ2-1
ASQRSGLHEQF
>TRBV7-2|TRBJ2-3
ASRSGQRTDTQY
>TRBV11-2|TRBJ1-1
ASSLNRQGAF
>TRBV24-1|TRBJ2-1
ATSESGNEQF
>TRBV6-5|TRBJ1-6
ASSRQGDSPLH
>TRBV7-8|TRBJ2-7
ASGQGGGEQY
>TRBV6-5|TRBJ2-7
ATATGQGTPYEQY
>TRBV19|TRBJ1-5
ASSQTGAIGNQPQH